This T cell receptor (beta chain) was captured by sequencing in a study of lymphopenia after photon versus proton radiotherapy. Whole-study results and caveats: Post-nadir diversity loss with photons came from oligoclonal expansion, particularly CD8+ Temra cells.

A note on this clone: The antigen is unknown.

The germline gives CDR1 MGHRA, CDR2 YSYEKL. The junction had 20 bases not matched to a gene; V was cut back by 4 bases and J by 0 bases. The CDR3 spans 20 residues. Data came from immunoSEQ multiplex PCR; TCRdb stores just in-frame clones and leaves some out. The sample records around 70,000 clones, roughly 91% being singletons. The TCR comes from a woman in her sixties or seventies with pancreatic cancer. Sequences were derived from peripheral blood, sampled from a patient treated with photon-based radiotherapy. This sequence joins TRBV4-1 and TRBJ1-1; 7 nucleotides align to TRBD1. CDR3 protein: CASSPTATGFQGSMNTEAFF. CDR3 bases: TGCGCCAGCAGCCCGACCGCGACAGGGTTTCAGGGATCAATGAACACTGAAGCTTTCTTT.